Below, one TCR beta chain is given with its context. Its target is unknown. The input for sorted-subset replicate PCRs was approximately 190 ng DNA, 25,000 to 35,000 T cell genomes. The method was immunoSEQ multiplex PCR; TCRdb's version includes in-frame clones alone and lacks a portion of them. Of some 1,400,000 clones in the sample, approximately 96% were seen once. These data are taken from a study of shared clonotypes between healthy human individuals. The study, taken as a whole, reports: Larger richness was generally estimated for naive than memory subsets.

Trimming cost V 10 bases and J 5 bases, with 12 bases left between them. Germline CDR1 is SNHLY and CDR2 is FYNNEI. The CDR3 is 11 residues long. The source material was naive CD4+ T cells sorted from blood. Documented subset: CD45RA+ positively selected. The chain has TRBV2 and TRBJ2-7; D might be TRBD2 (6 bases). This clonotype originated in a man aged 30-40 years in good health. CDR3 amino acids: CATGVSDEQYF. CDR3 coding DNA: TGTGCCACGGGAGTATCTGACGAGCAGTACTTC.